This entry lists 28 T cell receptor beta chains sequenced from one sample in a study of molecular identifiers for immune sequencing clone quantification. TCRdb re-derived calls from the PCR reads in MiXCR, one entry per CDR3 protein. This table has tens of thousands of distinct CDR3 sequences, more than 35% appearing once. The sequencing input was naive CD8+ T cells from blood, with Jurkat cell RNA spiked in. The subset denotes: FACS-sorted CD8+CD4-CCR7+CD45RA+ naive T cells. These receptors were obtained from a human donor in good health. Some libraries in this study had Jurkat cell RNA spiked in.

J is TRBJ1-5 and V is TRBV19; TRBD1 agrees at 9 bases. J gave up 4 bases and V 9 bases, and 7 bases lay outside the gene matches. This CDR3 is built from 14 residues. Per germline, CDR1 LNHDA and CDR2 SQIVND (reference sequence). This CDR3 reads CASSDRGLNQPQHF. CDR3 bases: TGTGCCAGCTCGGACAGGGGACTAAATCAGCCCCAGCATTTT. Combining the CDR3 with reference TRBV19 and TRBJ1-5 gives the whole variable domain DGGITQSPKYLFRKEGQNVTLSCEQNLNHDAMYWYRQDPGQGLRLIYYSQIVNDFQKGDIAEGYSVSREKKESFPLTVTSAQKNPTAFYLCASSDRGLNQPQHFGDGTRLSIL.

About this clonotype itself: At one of its ends the junction is not consistent with the germline gene, which may arise from a read error. V and J are TRBV7-8 and TRBJ1-3; weak D call: TRBD1 (6 bases). The CDR3 length is 20 residues. Germline lookup yields CDR1 SGHVS and CDR2 FQNEAQ. The CDR3 protein is CASSLARQARGLSSGNTINF. CDR3 coding DNA: TGTGCCAGCAGCTTAGCACGACAGGCCCGAGGGTTAAGCTCTGGAAACACCATAAATTTT.

As for this clonotype: A junction end diverges from the germline sequence, so it may reflect a read error. The chain carries TRBV27 and TRBJ1-5; D is unclear. CDR1 and CDR2 from the germline V gene are MNHEY and SMNVEV (reference sequence). The CDR3 length is 13 residues. This chain's CDR3 is CASSLVSNQPQLF. CDR3 bases: TGTGCCAGCAGTCTTGTAAGCAATCAGCCCCAGCTTTTT.

There are many counts of this clonotype. The chain links TRBV9 to TRBJ1-1; 7 positions match TRBD1. Germline V gene data show CDR1 as SGDLS and CDR2 as YYNGEE. The CDR3 contains 15 residues. J was trimmed by 2 bases and V by 4 bases; bases with no gene match: 8. The CDR3 nucleotides read TGTGCCAGCAGCCCGAGAGGGACAGTTAACACTGAAGCTTTCTTT. Its protein is CASSPRGTVNTEAFF.

This clonotype was observed a few times. The rearrangement uses TRBV19 and TRBJ2-7; TRBD2 agrees at 7 bases. The CDR3 has 15 amino acids. Per germline, CDR1 LNHDA and CDR2 SQIVND (reference sequence). With 6 bases clipped from V and 3 bases from J, the junction kept 11 bases outside the gene matches. CDR3 nucleotides: TGTGCCAGTAGATCGGGGCCAGGACTAGTCTACGAGCAGTACTTC. This translates into CASRSGPGLVYEQYF. The full variable domain, completed using reference TRBV19 and TRBJ2-7, is DGGITQSPKYLFRKEGQNVTLSCEQNLNHDAMYWYRQDPGQGLRLIYYSQIVNDFQKGDIAEGYSVSREKKESFPLTVTSAQKNPTAFYLCASRSGPGLVYEQYFGPGTRLTVT.

CDR3 region: CASSQAKWRNTEAFF. The CDR3, as DNA: TGCGCCAGCAGCCAAGCCAAATGGAGGAACACTGAAGCTTTCTTT. The J gene is TRBJ1-1, the V gene TRBV4-1, with unresolved D. The CDR3 runs 15 residues. Germline-derived CDR1 and CDR2 are MGHRA and YSYEKL. V shed 1 base and J shed 1 base, with 10 bases lying between them.

The gene calls are TRBV12-3 or TRBV12-4 and TRBJ2-2, with TRBD1 matching 9 bases. The CDR3 extends over 15 amino acids. Trimming cost V 7 bases and J 7 bases; bases outside gene matches: 10. CDR3 sequence: CASNSEGQGIGELFF. The CDR3 coding sequence is TGTGCCAGCAATTCGGAGGGACAGGGAATCGGGGAGCTGTTTTTT.

This clonotype is a singleton in its sample. The rearrangement joins TRBV4-1 to TRBJ2-7, with D perhaps TRBD1 (6 bases). The V and J ends lost 1 base and 5 bases respectively, with 12 bases between them. Germline V CDR1 and CDR2: MGHRA, YSYEKL. This CDR3 spans 14 amino acids. As DNA, the CDR3 is TGCGCCAGCAGCCAAGGTAACAGGGCTCACGAGCAGTACTTC. This codes for CASSQGNRAHEQYF.

This clonotype was seen a handful of times. J is TRBJ2-7 and V is TRBV11-3; 9 nucleotides match TRBD2. V trimming: 3 bases; J trimming: 5 bases; junction bases outside the gene matches: 2. Germline-derived CDR1 and CDR2 are SGHNT and YENEEA. The CDR3 runs to 13 residues. CDR3 protein: CASSLGLAHEQYF. The CDR3 bases are TGTGCCAGCAGCTTGGGACTAGCTCACGAGCAGTACTTC.

About this clonotype: A read error is possible here, since a much larger clone lies one base away. The chain carries TRBV28 and TRBJ2-7; D might be TRBD1 (5 bases). V was shortened by 6 bases and J by 4 bases, with 16 bases between the two germline ends. CDR1 and CDR2 (germline): MDHEN, SYDVKM. This CDR3 has 14 residues. The CDR3 loop reads CASRLGRARYEQYF. CDR3 sequence (DNA): TGTGCCAGCAGATTGGGCAGGGCTCGGTACGAGCAGTACTTC.

This chain connects TRBV6-2 or TRBV6-3 to TRBJ2-7; the D is unclear. Deletions cut 0 bases from V and 4 bases from J, with 13 bases between. The germline CDR1 and CDR2 sequences are MNHEY and SVGEGT. The CDR3 is 15 amino acids. This CDR3 reads CASSYSEFHPYEQYF. CDR3 in DNA: TGTGCCAGCAGTTACTCGGAATTCCACCCTTACGAGCAGTACTTC.

This clonotype was counted only a few times. This chain links TRBV6-5 with TRBJ2-4, with D possibly TRBD1 on 5 matching bases. V was clipped by 0 bases and J by 0 bases, with 12 bases between them. Per germline, CDR1 MNHEY and CDR2 SVGAGI. The CDR3 has 17 residues. CDR3: CASSYSGQGIAKNIQYF. The DNA for the CDR3 is TGTGCCAGCAGTTACTCGGGGCAGGGTATAGCCAAAAACATTCAGTACTTC.

This clonotype was detected only a few times. V and J are TRBV6-6 and TRBJ1-5, with D possibly being TRBD1 (5 bases). CDR3 length: 17 amino acids. CDR1 and CDR2 (germline): MNHNY, SVGAGI (reference sequence). The V end lost 1 base, the J end lost 0 bases, and 13 bases lay between the germline ends. CDR3 nucleotide sequence: TGTGCCAGCAGTTACTTTGCAGCAGGGCTTAGCAATCAGCCCCAGCATTTT. This sequence encodes CASSYFAAGLSNQPQHF.

V and J are TRBV7-2 and TRBJ2-3, with TRBD2 identical over 9 bases. In germline, CDR1 is SGHTA, CDR2 FQGNSA. This CDR3 has 16 amino acids. The junction had 6 bases not matched to a gene; V was cut back by 5 bases and J by 0 bases. CDR3 bases: TGTGCCAGCAGCCAACGAGCGGGAGGCAGCACAGATACGCAGTATTTT. Its translation: CASSQRAGGSTDTQYF.

As for this clonotype: With a much larger clone just one base away, this may be a read error. The genes are TRBV29-1 and TRBJ2-2, with a weak D call TRBD1 (6 bases). In germline, CDR1 is SQVTM, CDR2 ANQGSEA. This CDR3 is 13 amino acids long. The CDR3 sequence is CSVDLRDTGELLF. In DNA form, the CDR3 reads TGCAGCGTTGATCTCAGGGACACCGGGGAGCTGCTTTTT.

Worth noting for this clonotype: Just one base apart from a much larger clone, this may be a read error. The chain is built from TRBV3-1 and TRBJ2-7; D is possibly TRBD2 (5 bases). The CDR3 has 14 residues. V was trimmed by 4 bases and J by 3 bases, leaving 13 bases between them. The germline gives CDR1 LGHDT, CDR2 YNNKEL (reference sequence). The CDR3 sequence: CASSPDWGFYEQYF. In DNA, the CDR3 is TGTGCCAGCAGCCCGGACTGGGGATTCTACGAGCAGTACTTC.

This clonotype has more than one count but fewer than ten. The chain has TRBV10-1 and TRBJ2-7, with D hard to call. There are 12 residues in the CDR3. Germline assignment: CDR1 WNHNN and CDR2 SYGVQD (reference sequence). Trimming cost V 3 bases and J 3 bases, with 6 bases left between them. CDR3 protein: CASSEGSYEQYF. The DNA of the CDR3 is TGCGCCAGCAGTGAAGGCAGCTACGAGCAGTACTTC.

This clonotype was seen only once. With a much larger clone just one base away, this may be a read error. This rearrangement joins TRBV28 to TRBJ1-6; TRBD1 matches at 9 bases. Looked up from germline, CDR1 is MDHEN and CDR2 is SYDVKM. There are 13 residues in the CDR3. The chain's CDR3 is CASSWDRVSHLHF. The DNA of the CDR3 is TGTGCCAGCAGTTGGGACAGGGTGTCACACCTCCACTTT.

The V gene is TRBV5-6, the J gene TRBJ1-5; D unresolved. Trimming pared 2 bases from V and 2 bases from J, leaving 8 bases between. The CDR3 runs 14 residues. CDR1 and CDR2 (germline): SGHDT, YYEEEE. The CDR3 loop reads CASSLGGGNQPQHF. Here the CDR3 DNA reads TGTGCCAGCAGCTTAGGAGGAGGCAATCAGCCCCAGCATTTT.

In regard to this clonotype: A read error is possible here, since a much larger clone lies one base away. The chain combines TRBV2 with TRBJ2-4; 7 bases align to TRBD1. Germline-derived CDR1 and CDR2 are SNHLY and FYNNEI. The CDR3 contains 16 residues. CDR3 amino acids: CASGQGQTLAKIIQYF. The CDR3 DNA reads as TGTGCCAGCGGCCAGGGACAGACCCTAGCCAAAATCATTCAGTACTTC.

This clonotype was seen a handful of times. The V and J genes are TRBV6-6 and TRBJ1-3; D remains ambiguous. The CDR3 loop spans 18 amino acids. The germline V and J ends were trimmed by 5 bases and 0 bases, with 20 bases remaining between them. Germline values: CDR1 MNHNY, CDR2 SVGAGI (reference sequence). The DNA for the CDR3 is TGTGCCAGCAGTGGCCAGACGGTCCACTCTTTCTCTGGAAACACCATATATTTT. This encodes CASSGQTVHSFSGNTIYF.

The genes are TRBV27 and TRBJ1-2, with D unresolved. V lost 6 bases and J lost 8, with 10 bases in between. Germline V CDR1 and CDR2: MNHEY, SMNVEV (reference sequence). The CDR3 loop spans 11 amino acids. CDR3 in DNA: TGTGCCAGCAGGAGTCCCTTAGGCTACACCTTC. As protein: CASRSPLGYTF.

This clonotype was found a few times. The CDR3 DNA reads TGTGCCAGCAGCCAAGGGAGCACCGGGGAGCTGTTTTTT. Encoded protein: CASSQGSTGELFF. The V gene is TRBV3-1, the J gene TRBJ2-2; unclear D gene. V was shortened by 1 base and J by 4 bases, with 4 bases between the two germline ends. Germline CDR1 reads LGHDT; CDR2 reads YNNKEL (reference sequence). The CDR3 is 13 residues long.

As regards this clonotype: A much larger clone lies a single base off, so this may be a read error. The chain links TRBV13 to TRBJ1-2; 8 bases are shared with TRBD1. Germline CDR1 reads PRHDT; CDR2 reads FYEKMQ (reference sequence). This CDR3 has 13 residues. CDR3 protein: CASIGDRTAGHTF. The CDR3, as DNA: TGTGCCAGCATTGGGGACAGGACCGCTGGCCACACCTTC.

This clonotype was counted at least ten times. The J gene is TRBJ2-3, the V gene TRBV4-3, with D perhaps TRBD2 (5 bases). Trimming stripped 1 base from V and 4 bases from J, with 9 bases between. Germline CDR1 LGHNA, CDR2 YSLEER. This CDR3 contains 14 residues. In DNA, the CDR3 is TGCGCCAGCAGCCAAGGTATTAGCGCAGATACGCAGTATTTT. This translates into CASSQGISADTQYF.

The rearrangement joins TRBV2 to TRBJ2-3; D gene ambiguous. Germline loops: CDR1 SNHLY, CDR2 FYNNEI. The CDR3 has 16 amino acids. The V and J ends lost 6 bases and 8 bases respectively, with 24 bases between them. The CDR3 bases are TGTGCCAGCAGCCCTCCGTATGGAACGGAGAAGGGTACGCAGTATTTT. It encodes CASSPPYGTEKGTQYF.

This chain links TRBV27 with TRBJ2-6; possibly TRBD1 for D (5 bases). CDR3 length equals 17 residues. CDR1 is MNHEY, CDR2 SMNVEV, per germline (reference sequence). V lost 5 bases and J 0 bases, leaving 14 bases between the germline ends. DNA for the CDR3: TGTGCCAGCAGTCCGACAGCGTCCTTCTCTGGGGCCAACGTCCTGACTTTC. It encodes CASSPTASFSGANVLTF.

This clonotype was detected once. This clone may be a read error of a much larger clone one base away. The chain links TRBV25-1 to TRBJ2-1, with D possibly being TRBD2 (7 bases). The CDR3 has 16 amino acids. Germline assignment: CDR1 MGHDK and CDR2 SYGVNS. The CDR3 spells CASSGGGGFSYNAQFF. CDR3 DNA sequence: TGTGCCAGCAGTGGAGGGGGAGGGTTCTCCTACAATGCGCAGTTCTTC.